Described below is a single T cell receptor (beta chain) sequence and its context. The data were taken from a study of OX40 agonist ivuxolimab in advanced cancers. Looking at the study overall: Dose-escalation patients suffered from hepatocellular carcinoma, melanoma, renal cell or head and neck cancer.

This CDR3 has 16 amino acids. V lost 4 bases and J lost 4; bases outside the gene matches: 10. Germline CDR1 is MDHEN and CDR2 is SYDVKM. Produced via immunoSEQ multiplex PCR; TCRdb's table is partial and in-frame only. The data hold tens of thousands of clones, with approximately 94% observed a single time. This sequence originates from an adult with an advanced solid tumor such as melanoma, head and neck, liver or kidney cancer. This rearrangement joins TRBV28 to TRBJ1-3, with 7 nucleotides matching TRBD1. This specimen consisted of CD4+ or CD8+ T cells sorted from blood, obtained in a trial of the OX40 agonist ivuxolimab. CDR3 protein: CASSSGTVGSGNTIYF. DNA for the CDR3: TGTGCCAGCAGTTCTGGGACAGTAGGATCGGGAAACACCATATATTTT.